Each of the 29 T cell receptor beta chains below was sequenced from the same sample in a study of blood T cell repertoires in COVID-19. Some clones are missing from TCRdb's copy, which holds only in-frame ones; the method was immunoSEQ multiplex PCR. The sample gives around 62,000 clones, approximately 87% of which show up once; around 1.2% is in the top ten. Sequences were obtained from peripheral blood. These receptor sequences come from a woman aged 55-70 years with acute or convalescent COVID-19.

The CDR3 is CASSLARTSGSETQYF. CDR3 DNA: TGTGCCAGCAGTTTAGCCCGCACTTCGGGATCAGAGACCCAGTACTTC. The chain combines TRBV27 with TRBJ2-5, with a tentative D call TRBD2 (5 bases). The CDR3 totals 16 residues. Germline V lookup: CDR1 MNHEY, CDR2 SMNVEV (reference sequence). The V end was cut by 2 bases, the J end by 4 bases, with 17 bases between.

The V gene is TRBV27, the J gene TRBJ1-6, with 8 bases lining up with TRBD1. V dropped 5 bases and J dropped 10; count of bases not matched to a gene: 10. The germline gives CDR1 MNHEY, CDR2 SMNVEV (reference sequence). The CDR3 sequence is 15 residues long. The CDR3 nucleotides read TGTGCCAGCAGTCCCAGGGGGCGCGGTTCCTCACCCCTCCACTTT. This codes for CASSPRGRGSSPLHF.

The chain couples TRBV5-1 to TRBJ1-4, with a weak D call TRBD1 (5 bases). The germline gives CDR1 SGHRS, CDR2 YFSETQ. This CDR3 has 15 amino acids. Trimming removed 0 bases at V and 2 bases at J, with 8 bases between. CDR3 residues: CASSLGRVTNEKLFF. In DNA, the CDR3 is TGCGCCAGCAGCTTGGGCAGGGTCACTAATGAAAAACTGTTTTTT. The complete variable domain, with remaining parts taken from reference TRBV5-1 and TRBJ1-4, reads KAGVTQTPRYLIKTRGQQVTLSCSPISGHRSVSWYQQTPGQGLQFLFEYFSETQRNKGNFPGRFSGRQFSNSRSEMNVSTLELGDSALYLCASSLGRVTNEKLFFGSGTQLSVL.

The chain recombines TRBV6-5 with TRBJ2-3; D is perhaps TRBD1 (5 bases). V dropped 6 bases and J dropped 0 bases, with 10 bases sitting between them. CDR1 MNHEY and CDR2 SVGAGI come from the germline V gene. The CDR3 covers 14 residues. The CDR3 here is CASSGRQSTDTQYF. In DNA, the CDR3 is TGTGCCAGCAGCGGTCGACAGAGCACAGATACGCAGTATTTT.

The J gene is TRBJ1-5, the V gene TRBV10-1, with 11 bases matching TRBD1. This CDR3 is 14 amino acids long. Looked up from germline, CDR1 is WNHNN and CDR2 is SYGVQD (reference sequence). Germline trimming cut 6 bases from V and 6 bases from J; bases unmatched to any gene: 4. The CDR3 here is CASSGTGGSQPQHF. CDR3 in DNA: TGCGCCAGCAGCGGGACAGGGGGAAGTCAGCCCCAGCATTTT.

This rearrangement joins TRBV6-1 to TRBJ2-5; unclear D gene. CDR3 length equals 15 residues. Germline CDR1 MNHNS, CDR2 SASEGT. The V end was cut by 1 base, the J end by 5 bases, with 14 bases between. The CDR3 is CASSEGVFEEETQYF. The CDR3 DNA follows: TGTGCCAGCAGTGAAGGAGTCTTTGAGGAGGAGACCCAGTACTTC.

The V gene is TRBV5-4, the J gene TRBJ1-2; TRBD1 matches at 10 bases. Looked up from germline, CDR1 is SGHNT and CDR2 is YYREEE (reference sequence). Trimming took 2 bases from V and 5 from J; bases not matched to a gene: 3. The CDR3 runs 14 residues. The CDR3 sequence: CASSFRDRGYGYTF. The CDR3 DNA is TGTGCCAGCAGCTTTCGGGACAGGGGATATGGCTACACCTTC.

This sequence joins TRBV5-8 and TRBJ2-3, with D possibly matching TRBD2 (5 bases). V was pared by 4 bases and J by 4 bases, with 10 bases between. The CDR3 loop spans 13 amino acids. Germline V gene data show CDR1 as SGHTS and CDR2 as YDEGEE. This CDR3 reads CASSDEGPDTQYF. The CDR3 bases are TGTGCCAGCAGCGACGAGGGCCCAGATACGCAGTATTTT.

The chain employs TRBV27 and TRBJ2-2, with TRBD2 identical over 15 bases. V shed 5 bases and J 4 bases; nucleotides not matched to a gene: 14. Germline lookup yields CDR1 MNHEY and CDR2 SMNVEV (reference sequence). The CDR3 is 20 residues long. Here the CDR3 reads CASSRATGTSGRRSTGELFF. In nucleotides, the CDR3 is TGTGCCAGCAGTCGCGCGACCGGGACTAGCGGGAGGCGGAGCACCGGGGAGCTGTTTTTT.

The CDR3 sequence is CASSRDLNSYEQYV. The DNA of the CDR3 is TGTGCCAGCAGCCGAGACTTAAACTCCTACGAGCAGTACGTC. V is TRBV11-2 and J is TRBJ2-7; D is undetermined. Trimming removed 5 bases from V and 0 bases from J, with 11 bases in between. The CDR3 runs 14 residues. Germline V CDR1 and CDR2: SGHAT, FQNNGV.

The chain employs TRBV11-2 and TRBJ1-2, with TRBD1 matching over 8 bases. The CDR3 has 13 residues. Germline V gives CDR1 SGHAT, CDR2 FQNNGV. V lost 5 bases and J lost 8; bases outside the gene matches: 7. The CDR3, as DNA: TGTGCCAGCAGCCTCCCAGGGGGCCCCGGCTACACCTTC. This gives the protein CASSLPGGPGYTF.

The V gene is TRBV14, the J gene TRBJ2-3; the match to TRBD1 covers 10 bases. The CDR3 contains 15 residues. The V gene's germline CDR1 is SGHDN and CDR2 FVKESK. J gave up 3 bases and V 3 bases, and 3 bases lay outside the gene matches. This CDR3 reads CASSQTGGETDTQYF. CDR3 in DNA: TGTGCCAGCAGCCAGACAGGGGGCGAGACAGATACGCAGTATTTT.

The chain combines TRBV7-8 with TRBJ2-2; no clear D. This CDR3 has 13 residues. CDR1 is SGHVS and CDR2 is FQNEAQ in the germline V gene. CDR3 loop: CAVQDRNTGELFF. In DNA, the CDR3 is TGTGCGGTACAAGATCGGAACACCGGGGAGCTGTTTTTT.

The CDR3 region has the DNA TGTGCCAGCAGCGTAGCCGCGGGGGCCGTCTATGGCTACACCTTC. This translates into CASSVAAGAVYGYTF. The V and J genes are TRBV9 and TRBJ1-2; D is perhaps TRBD1 (6 bases). The germline V gene encodes CDR1 SGDLS and CDR2 YYNGEE. The germline V and J ends were trimmed by 0 bases and 4 bases, with 13 bases remaining between them. The CDR3 extends over 15 amino acids.

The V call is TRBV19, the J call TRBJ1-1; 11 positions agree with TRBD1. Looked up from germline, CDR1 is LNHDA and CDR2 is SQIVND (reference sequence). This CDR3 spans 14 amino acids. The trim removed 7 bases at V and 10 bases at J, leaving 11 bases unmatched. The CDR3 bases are TGTGCCAGTATTAGGACAGGGGGCCCACTGGGAGCTTTCTTT. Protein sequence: CASIRTGGPLGAFF.

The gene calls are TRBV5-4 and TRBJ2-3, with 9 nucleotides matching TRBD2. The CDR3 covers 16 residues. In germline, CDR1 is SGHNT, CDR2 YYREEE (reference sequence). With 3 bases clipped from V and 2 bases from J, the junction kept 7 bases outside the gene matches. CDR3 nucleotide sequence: TGTGCCAGCAGCTCGAAACTAGCGGGTTCCACAGATACGCAGTATTTT. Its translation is CASSSKLAGSTDTQYF.

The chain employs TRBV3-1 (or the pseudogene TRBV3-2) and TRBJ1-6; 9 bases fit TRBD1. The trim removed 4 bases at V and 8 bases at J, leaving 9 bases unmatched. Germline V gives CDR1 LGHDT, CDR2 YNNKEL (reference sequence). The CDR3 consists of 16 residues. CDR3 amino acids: CASSLTGGSFYSPLHF. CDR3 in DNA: TGTGCCAGCAGCCTGACAGGGGGATCTTTCTATTCACCCCTCCACTTT.

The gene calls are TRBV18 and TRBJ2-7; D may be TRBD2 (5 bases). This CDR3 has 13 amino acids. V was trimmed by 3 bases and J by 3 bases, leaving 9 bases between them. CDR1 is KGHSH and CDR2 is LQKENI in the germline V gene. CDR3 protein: CASSPPGNYEQYV. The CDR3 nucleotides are TGTGCCAGCTCACCGCCGGGAAACTACGAGCAGTACGTC.

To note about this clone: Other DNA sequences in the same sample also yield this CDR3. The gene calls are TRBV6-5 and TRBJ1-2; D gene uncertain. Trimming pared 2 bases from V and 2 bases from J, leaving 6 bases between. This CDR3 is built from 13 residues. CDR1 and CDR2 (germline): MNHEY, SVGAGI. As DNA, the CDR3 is TGTGCCAGCAGTTACGGGCCAAACTATGGCTACACCTTC. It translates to CASSYGPNYGYTF.

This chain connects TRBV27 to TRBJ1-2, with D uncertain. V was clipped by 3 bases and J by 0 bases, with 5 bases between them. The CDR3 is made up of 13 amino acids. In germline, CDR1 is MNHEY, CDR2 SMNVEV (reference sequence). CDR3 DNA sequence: TGTGCCAGCAGTTTTAGTGCTAACTATGGCTACACCTTC. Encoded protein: CASSFSANYGYTF.

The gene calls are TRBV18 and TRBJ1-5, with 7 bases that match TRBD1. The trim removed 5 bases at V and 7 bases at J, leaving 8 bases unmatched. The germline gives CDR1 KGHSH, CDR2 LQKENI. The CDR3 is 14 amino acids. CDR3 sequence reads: CASSTDRWEQPQHF. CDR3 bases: TGTGCCAGCTCAACGGACAGGTGGGAACAGCCCCAGCATTTT.

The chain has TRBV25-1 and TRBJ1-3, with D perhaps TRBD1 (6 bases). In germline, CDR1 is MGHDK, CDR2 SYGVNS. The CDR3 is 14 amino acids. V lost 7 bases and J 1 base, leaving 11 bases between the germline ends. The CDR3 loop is CASTEGGSGNTIYF. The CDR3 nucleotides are TGTGCCAGCACTGAGGGGGGATCTGGAAACACCATATATTTT.

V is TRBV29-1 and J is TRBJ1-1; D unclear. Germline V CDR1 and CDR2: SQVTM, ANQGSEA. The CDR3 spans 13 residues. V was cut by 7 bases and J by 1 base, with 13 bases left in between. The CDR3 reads CSALEGRNTEAFF. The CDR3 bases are TGCAGCGCCCTTGAGGGAAGGAACACTGAAGCTTTCTTT. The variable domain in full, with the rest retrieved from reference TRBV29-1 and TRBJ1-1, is SAVISQKPSRDICQRGTSLTIQCQVDSQVTMMFWYRQQPGQSLTLIATANQGSEATYESGFVIDKFPISRPNLTFSTLTVSNMSPEDSSIYLCSALEGRNTEAFFGQGTRLTVV.

The CDR3 loop reads CASSQSYGQDEKLFF. CDR3 nucleotides: TGTGCCAGCAGCCAAAGCTACGGACAGGATGAAAAACTGTTTTTT. This chain links TRBV4-2 with TRBJ1-4, with 7 bases aligning to TRBD1. V was clipped by 2 bases and J by 6 bases; unmatched bases: 6. CDR3 length: 15 residues. Germline V lookup: CDR1 LGHNA, CDR2 YNFKEQ.

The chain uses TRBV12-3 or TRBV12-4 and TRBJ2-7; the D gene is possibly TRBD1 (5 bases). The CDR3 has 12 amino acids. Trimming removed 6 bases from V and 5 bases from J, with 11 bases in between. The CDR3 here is CASSFDSNEQYV. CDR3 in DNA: TGTGCCAGCAGCTTTGACAGCAACGAGCAGTACGTC.

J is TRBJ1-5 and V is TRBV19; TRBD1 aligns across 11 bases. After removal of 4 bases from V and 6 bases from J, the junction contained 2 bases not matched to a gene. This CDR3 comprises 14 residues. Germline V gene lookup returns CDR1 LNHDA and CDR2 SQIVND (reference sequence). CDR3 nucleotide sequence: TGTGCCAGTAGTAGGACAGGGGGCGGTCAGCCCCAGCATTTT. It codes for CASSRTGGGQPQHF.

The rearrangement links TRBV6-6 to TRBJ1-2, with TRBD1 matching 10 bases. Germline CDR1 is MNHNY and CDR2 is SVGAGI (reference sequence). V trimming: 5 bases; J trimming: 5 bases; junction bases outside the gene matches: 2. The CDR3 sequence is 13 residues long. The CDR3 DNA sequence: TGTGCCAGCAGTGAGGGACAGGGGTATGGCTACACCTTC. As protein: CASSEGQGYGYTF.

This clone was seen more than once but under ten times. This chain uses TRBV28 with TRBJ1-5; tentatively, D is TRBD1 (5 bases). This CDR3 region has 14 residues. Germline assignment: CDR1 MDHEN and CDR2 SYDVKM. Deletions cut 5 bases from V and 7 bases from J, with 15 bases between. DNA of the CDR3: TGTGCCAGCAGTCCCCTTCGGGGGGAACAGCCCCAGCATTTT. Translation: CASSPLRGEQPQHF.

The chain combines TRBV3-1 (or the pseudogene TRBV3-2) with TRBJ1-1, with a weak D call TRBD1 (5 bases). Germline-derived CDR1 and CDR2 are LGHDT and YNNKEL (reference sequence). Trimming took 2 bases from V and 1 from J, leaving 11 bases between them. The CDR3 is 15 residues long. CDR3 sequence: CASSQQGRRNTEAFF. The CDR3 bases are TGTGCCAGCAGCCAACAGGGAAGGAGGAACACTGAAGCTTTCTTT.